This T cell receptor (beta chain) was identified during a study of blood T cell repertoires in COVID-19. Original processing methods: Amplification of reference gene primers was used by the study to estimate nucleated cell counts. The assay was immunoSEQ multiplex PCR, and TCRdb's table has in-frame clones only and misses some. V and J calls and clone size come straight from that table; D and trimming were deduced from the DNA. Counted here are about 200,000 clones, 65% to 90% occurring once; the ten biggest clones make up 3.8%. The participants were between about 18 and 100 years old and came from under 25 US areas. The germline CDR1 and CDR2 sequences are SGHRS and YFSETQ. This CDR3 region has 15 residues. V gave up 2 bases and J gave up 5 bases; unmatched junction bases: 7.

The specimen was PBMCs or T cells enriched from blood (not recorded which). The V call is TRBV5-1, the J call TRBJ1-3; 7 positions match TRBD1. The sequence derives from a woman in her thirties or forties with acute COVID-19. In DNA form, the CDR3 reads TGCGCCAGCAGCTTAGGGGGCACCAGTAGAAACACCATATATTTT. Translating gives CASSLGGTSRNTIYF. Drawing the rest from reference TRBV5-1 and TRBJ1-3, the complete variable domain is KAGVTQTPRYLIKTRGQQVTLSCSPISGHRSVSWYQQTPGQGLQFLFEYFSETQRNKGNFPGRFSGRQFSNSRSEMNVSTLELGDSALYLCASSLGGTSRNTIYFGEGSWLTVV.